A single sample gave rise to the 30 T cell receptor beta chains below, sequenced in a study of shared T cell receptors in the human thymus. Data came from immunoSEQ multiplex PCR; TCRdb stores just in-frame clones and leaves some out. The sample lists over 450,000 clones, 75% to 80% seen once, with about 0.014% in the top ten. These data also featured in a second study, about human thymus T cells.

Sequencing was performed on thymocytes. These receptors were collected from a boy in the first two years of life with a congenital heart defect.

This clone was counted only a few times. The chain recombines TRBV7-2 with TRBJ2-7, with 7 bases matching TRBD2. V lost 2 bases to trimming and J lost 2 bases; unmatched junction nucleotides: 6. Germline CDR1 reads SGHTA; CDR2 reads FQGNSA. There are 15 residues in the CDR3. The CDR3 DNA reads as TGTGCCAGCAGCTTAAGGGAGGGAAGGACCTACGAGCAGTACTTC. It codes for CASSLREGRTYEQYF.

The CDR3 region has the DNA TGTGCCAGCTCCTCTGAGGGAGAGAACCCCTACGAGCAGTACTTC. Translated: CASSSEGENPYEQYF. The chain uses TRBV27 and TRBJ2-7, with a weak D call TRBD2 (5 bases). V lost 8 bases and J 2 bases, leaving 19 bases between the germline ends. This CDR3 is built from 15 residues. Germline CDR1 reads MNHEY; CDR2 reads SMNVEV (reference sequence).

The chain is built from TRBV5-4 and TRBJ2-7; 10 positions match TRBD1. Germline V gives CDR1 SGHNT, CDR2 YYREEE (reference sequence). The CDR3 runs 19 residues. Trimming cost V 3 bases and J 3 bases; bases outside gene matches: 18. As DNA, the CDR3 is TGTGCCAGCAGCTCCCCGGGACAGGGGAGGTTAGCGGAAAACTACGAGCAGTACTTC. Its protein is CASSSPGQGRLAENYEQYF.

This clone appeared once. The chain is built from TRBV7-2 and TRBJ2-6, with 11 bases matching TRBD1. V trimming: 1 base; J trimming: 1 base; junction bases outside the gene matches: 3. This CDR3 contains 18 residues. Germline CDR1 reads SGHTA; CDR2 reads FQGNSA. CDR3 nucleotides: TGTGCCAGCAGCTTAGTTGGACAGGGGGCGTCTGGGGCCAACGTCCTGACTTTC. As protein: CASSLVGQGASGANVLTF.

This sequence joins TRBV2 and TRBJ1-3; no definite D call. This CDR3 contains 13 residues. Per the germline V gene, CDR1 is SNHLY and CDR2 is FYNNEI. V was trimmed by 6 bases and J by 0 bases, leaving 6 bases between them. The CDR3 DNA is TGTGCCAGCAGGGAGGTCTCTGGAAACACCATATATTTT. Amino acid sequence: CASREVSGNTIYF.

The chain carries TRBV13 and TRBJ2-7, with D possibly TRBD2 on 5 matching bases. With 3 bases removed from V and 3 bases from J, the gap between germline ends came to 15 bases. Germline V gives CDR1 PRHDT, CDR2 FYEKMQ (reference sequence). The CDR3 is 15 amino acids. The DNA of the CDR3 is TGTGCCAGCAGCTTTCGGTACACTAGTCGCTACGAGCAGTACTTC. This gives the protein CASSFRYTSRYEQYF. Variable domain in full (rest from reference TRBV13 and TRBJ2-7): AAGVIQSPRHLIKEKRETATLKCYPIPRHDTVYWYQQGPGQDPQFLISFYEKMQSDKGSIPDRFSAQQFSDYHSELNMSSLELGDSALYFCASSFRYTSRYEQYFGPGTRLTVT.

The V and J genes are TRBV5-8 and TRBJ2-2; 7 positions match TRBD1. This CDR3 contains 18 residues. Losses at the gene ends were 3 bases for V and 2 bases for J; bases not matched to a gene: 13. CDR1 and CDR2 from the germline V gene are SGHTS and YDEGEE. The CDR3 DNA follows: TGTGCCAGCAGCTGTAAAAGGGGGCGCGGGTCCAACACCGGGGAGCTGTTTTTT. Its translation: CASSCKRGRGSNTGELFF.

The chain combines TRBV10-3 with TRBJ2-1; 15 bases agree with TRBD2. Germline V gene data show CDR1 as ENHRY and CDR2 as SYGVKD. The CDR3 is made up of 15 amino acids. J gave up 5 bases and V 7 bases, and 3 bases lay outside the gene matches. CDR3 in DNA: TGTGCCATCAATGGGACTAGCGGGGGGAACAATGAGCAGTTCTTC. Protein: CAINGTSGGNNEQFF.

The J gene is TRBJ2-7, the V gene TRBV5-6, with 7 bases that match TRBD2. Germline values: CDR1 SGHDT, CDR2 YYEEEE. V lost 1 base, J lost 3 bases, and 7 bases stayed unmatched. CDR3 size: 15 residues. The CDR3 spells CASSLNREALYEQYF. CDR3 DNA: TGTGCCAGCAGCTTGAATCGGGAGGCACTCTACGAGCAGTACTTC. Full variable domain (remainder filled in from reference TRBV5-6 and TRBJ2-7): DAGVTQSPTHLIKTRGQQVTLRCSPKSGHDTVSWYQQALGQGPQFIFQYYEEEERQRGNFPDRFSGHQFPNYSSELNVNALLLGDSALYLCASSLNREALYEQYFGPGTRLTVT.

V gene TRBV4-3 combines with J gene TRBJ2-3; 7 bases map to TRBD1. CDR1 and CDR2 (germline): LGHNA, YSLEER. The junction had 0 bases not matched to a gene; V was cut back by 2 bases and J by 4 bases. There are 13 residues in the CDR3. CDR3 region: CASSQQGADTQYF. Here the CDR3 DNA reads TGCGCCAGCAGCCAACAGGGGGCAGATACGCAGTATTTT.

J is TRBJ2-2 and V is TRBV27; perhaps TRBD2 as D (5 bases). Trimming removed 3 bases from V and 7 bases from J, with 12 bases in between. This CDR3 spans 14 amino acids. CDR1 and CDR2 from the germline V gene are MNHEY and SMNVEV (reference sequence). The chain's CDR3 is CASSFGSAGGELFF. CDR3 sequence (DNA): TGTGCCAGCAGTTTCGGGTCCGCGGGCGGGGAGCTGTTTTTT.

This chain joins TRBV6-5 and TRBJ1-3, with D possibly TRBD1 on 6 matching bases. Germline V gene lookup returns CDR1 MNHEY and CDR2 SVGAGI. Trimming stripped 5 bases from V and 0 bases from J, with 11 bases between. The CDR3 has 15 residues. The CDR3 protein is CASSPGTCSGNTIYF. CDR3 sequence (DNA): TGTGCCAGCAGTCCTGGGACATGCTCTGGAAACACCATATATTTT.

In DNA, the CDR3 is TGTGCCAGCAGCCCCGTTGGGAGGTACCGCTCCTACGAGCAGTACTTC. Its translation: CASSPVGRYRSYEQYF. The chain recombines TRBV7-9 with TRBJ2-7; possibly TRBD2 for D (6 bases). Trimming took 5 bases from V and 0 from J, leaving 17 bases between them. The germline V gene has CDR1 SEHNR and CDR2 FQNEAQ (reference sequence). The CDR3 extends over 16 amino acids.

This sequence joins TRBV7-9 and TRBJ1-5, with 7 positions matching TRBD1. V lost 4 bases, J lost 4 bases, and 7 bases stayed unmatched. Germline CDR1 is SEHNR and CDR2 is FQNEAQ (reference sequence). The CDR3 is 15 residues long. The CDR3 DNA is TGTGCCAGCAGCTCGGGACAGCTACTGAATCAGCCCCAGCATTTT. It encodes CASSSGQLLNQPQHF.

This chain connects TRBV11-2 to TRBJ2-1, with a tentative D call TRBD2 (6 bases). Germline-derived CDR1 and CDR2 are SGHAT and FQNNGV. This CDR3 comprises 16 residues. With 5 bases removed from V and 5 bases from J, the gap between germline ends came to 19 bases. This CDR3 reads CASSPSSGAGDNEQFF. CDR3 DNA sequence: TGTGCCAGCAGCCCCTCCTCGGGAGCTGGGGACAATGAGCAGTTCTTC.

The chain recombines TRBV28 with TRBJ2-7; D perhaps matches TRBD1 (7 bases). Germline V gene data show CDR1 as MDHEN and CDR2 as SYDVKM. There are 16 residues in the CDR3. V dropped 10 bases and J dropped 3 bases, with 25 bases sitting between them. CDR3 region: CATWGLTGDDHYEQYF. The CDR3, as DNA: TGTGCCACCTGGGGACTTACAGGGGACGACCACTACGAGCAGTACTTC. Full variable domain (outside the CDR3, taken from reference TRBV28 and TRBJ2-7): DVKVTQSSRYLVKRTGEKVFLECVQDMDHENMFWYRQDPGLGLRLIYFSYDVKMKEKGDIPEGYSVSREKKERFSLILESASTNQTSMYLCATWGLTGDDHYEQYFGPGTRLTVT.

This clone was observed a single time. This chain joins TRBV2 and TRBJ1-5; 8 bases map to TRBD1. V trimming: 3 bases; J trimming: 0 bases; junction bases outside the gene matches: 4. This CDR3 comprises 16 residues. Germline values: CDR1 SNHLY, CDR2 FYNNEI. CDR3 sequence: CASSEDRVHSNQPQHF. CDR3 DNA sequence: TGTGCCAGCAGTGAGGACAGGGTCCATAGCAATCAGCCCCAGCATTTT.

The chain uses TRBV7-9 and TRBJ1-5; perhaps TRBD1 as D (6 bases). V lost 11 bases and J lost 0, with 14 bases in between. The CDR3 consists of 14 residues. Germline-derived CDR1 and CDR2 are SEHNR and FQNEAQ (reference sequence). CDR3 DNA sequence: TGTGCCGGGGGACAAGCCAATAGCAATCAGCCCCAGCATTTT. Amino acid sequence: CAGGQANSNQPQHF.

V is TRBV4-1 and J is TRBJ2-5; perhaps TRBD1 as D (5 bases). The germline CDR1 and CDR2 sequences are MGHRA and YSYEKL. This CDR3 contains 14 residues. V shed 2 bases and J shed 4 bases, with 11 bases lying between them. The CDR3 DNA sequence: TGCGCCAGCAGCCAAAAAACAGGACGAGAGACCCAGTACTTC. Encoded protein: CASSQKTGRETQYF.

The chain couples TRBV5-1 to TRBJ1-3; 7 nucleotides align to TRBD1. The CDR3 sequence is 14 residues long. The germline V gene encodes CDR1 SGHRS and CDR2 YFSETQ. The V segment lost 5 bases and the J segment 4 bases; nucleotides outside the gene matches: 6. The CDR3 nucleotides are TGCGCCAGCAGTCTTCCGGGACAGGGAAACACCATATATTTT. This codes for CASSLPGQGNTIYF.

This clone was seen a few times. This sequence joins TRBV4-2 and TRBJ2-3; tentatively, D is TRBD2 (6 bases). This CDR3 has 18 residues. Per germline, CDR1 LGHNA and CDR2 YNFKEQ. V lost 0 bases to trimming and J lost 2 bases, with 18 bases between them. CDR3 sequence reads: CASSQEGLPGGNTDTQYF. In nucleotides, the CDR3 is TGTGCCAGCAGCCAAGAGGGGCTTCCGGGCGGGAACACAGATACGCAGTATTTT.

This chain uses TRBV10-3 with TRBJ2-7; D not resolved. In germline, CDR1 is ENHRY, CDR2 SYGVKD. This CDR3 has 13 residues. Trimming pared 6 bases from V and 5 bases from J, leaving 14 bases between. DNA of the CDR3: TGTGCCATCAGGACAAAAGAGACCGACGAGCAGTACTTC. This gives the protein CAIRTKETDEQYF.

The J gene is TRBJ2-1, the V gene TRBV14, with a tentative D call TRBD2 (6 bases). Germline CDR1 reads SGHDN; CDR2 reads FVKESK. Trimming cost V 5 bases and J 4 bases, with 12 bases left between them. The CDR3 loop spans 14 amino acids. In nucleotides, the CDR3 is TGTGCCAGCAGCGTACGTAGCGGATACAATGAGCAGTTCTTC. Residues: CASSVRSGYNEQFF.

This clone was found once. The rearrangement joins TRBV6-1 to TRBJ1-5; D call uncertain. V was trimmed by 1 base and J by 0 bases, leaving 10 bases between them. Germline CDR1 reads MNHNS; CDR2 reads SASEGT. The CDR3 totals 16 residues. The chain's CDR3 is CASSEGFGYSNQPQHF. Written as DNA, the CDR3 is TGTGCCAGCAGTGAAGGGTTCGGTTATAGCAATCAGCCCCAGCATTTT.

This chain links TRBV29-1 with TRBJ1-1; tentative D call: TRBD1 (5 bases). Germline CDR1 SQVTM, CDR2 ANQGSEA. The V end was cut by 7 bases, the J end by 1 base, with 16 bases between. This CDR3 is 14 amino acids long. The CDR3 region has the DNA TGCAGCGCCCCCGTAGTAAGGGGGAACACTGAAGCTTTCTTT. Translation gives CSAPVVRGNTEAFF. Complete variable domain (other parts from reference TRBV29-1 and TRBJ1-1): SAVISQKPSRDICQRGTSLTIQCQVDSQVTMMFWYRQQPGQSLTLIATANQGSEATYESGFVIDKFPISRPNLTFSTLTVSNMSPEDSSIYLCSAPVVRGNTEAFFGQGTRLTVV.

The chain is built from TRBV5-1 and TRBJ2-7; TRBD1 matches at 7 bases. The V gene's germline CDR1 is SGHRS and CDR2 YFSETQ. The CDR3 sequence is 15 residues long. With V trimmed by 1 base and J by 3 bases, 7 bases remained unmatched. CDR3 amino acids: CASSLQRGPNYEQYF. The DNA for the CDR3 is TGCGCCAGCAGCTTGCAGAGGGGGCCTAACTACGAGCAGTACTTC.

This clone showed up just once. The V call is TRBV10-3, the J call TRBJ2-7, with 7 bases aligning to TRBD1. V trimming: 2 bases; J trimming: 6 bases; junction bases outside the gene matches: 1. Germline CDR1 and CDR2: ENHRY and SYGVKD. The CDR3 has 12 residues. DNA of the CDR3: TGTGCCATCAGTGAGGCAGGGGGCGAGCAGTACTTC. This sequence encodes CAISEAGGEQYF.

This sequence joins TRBV6-1 and TRBJ2-7; 7 nucleotides align to TRBD1. The CDR3 has 14 amino acids. Germline V CDR1 and CDR2: MNHNS, SASEGT. V lost 5 bases, J lost 0 bases, and 4 bases stayed unmatched. The CDR3 spells CASSWDSLSYEQYF. In DNA, the CDR3 is TGTGCCAGCAGTTGGGACAGCCTCTCCTACGAGCAGTACTTC.

In this sample, this clone turned up once. The chain carries TRBV29-1 and TRBJ1-1, with 8 positions matching TRBD1. This CDR3 spans 13 amino acids. Germline lookup yields CDR1 SQVTM and CDR2 ANQGSEA. V was pared by 1 base and J by 8 bases, with 6 bases of the junction left unmatched. The CDR3 DNA reads TGCAGCGTTGAAGGCGGACAGGGACCCGAAGCTTTCTTT. Residues: CSVEGGQGPEAFF.

The chain joins TRBV29-1 to TRBJ2-7, with 8 bases aligning to TRBD2. CDR3 length: 13 amino acids. Germline V gene sequence: CDR1 SQVTM, CDR2 ANQGSEA. V shed 7 bases and J 5 bases; nucleotides not matched to a gene: 10. The CDR3 DNA reads as TGCAGCGGAGCGGGACTAGGTGTCAACGAGCAGTACTTC. The encoded protein is CSGAGLGVNEQYF.